The 30 T cell receptor beta chains in this list originate from one sample, sequenced in a study of blood T cells in healthy people across ages (dated by TCRdb to between 2015 and 2016). The library was produced with 5' RACE. For sequencing, an Illumina HiSeq 2500 was employed. A second roughly 6 to 12 cycle PCR used a sample-barcoded 5' primer and a J-beta primer mix. TCRdb applied fastp at Q25 and MiXCR to the public reads, then kept only in-frame beta chains. Here each entry gathers all rows of one CDR3 protein and keeps the most common genes and DNA. In all, the sample holds 650,000 to 800,000 distinct CDR3 sequences, and 52% of those were seen once. The ten largest clonotypes hold about 14% of the sample. Material: blood. The receptor set was obtained from a woman of 80 years or more in good health.

V is TRBV4-2 and J is TRBJ2-1; possibly TRBD1 for D (5 bases). Deletions cut 0 bases from V and 6 bases from J, with 12 bases between. The CDR3 loop spans 15 amino acids. The germline CDR1 and CDR2 sequences are LGHNA and YNFKEQ. CDR3 in DNA: TGTGCCAGCAGCCAAGATCCGTCCAGGGCCAATGAGCAGTTCTTC. This sequence encodes CASSQDPSRANEQFF.

The J gene is TRBJ2-5, the V gene TRBV29-1; a possible D gene is TRBD1 (6 bases). Germline V CDR1 and CDR2: SQVTM, ANQGSEA. There are 15 residues in the CDR3. The CDR3 protein is CSNRVFREIQETQYF. CDR3 DNA sequence: TGCAGTAACAGGGTTTTCCGGGAAATCCAGGAGACCCAGTACTTC.

The chain employs TRBV18 and TRBJ1-5; D may be TRBD1 (5 bases). Trimming cost V 4 bases and J 6 bases, with 10 bases left between them. The CDR3 spans 13 residues. Germline V lookup: CDR1 KGHSH, CDR2 LQKENI. CDR3 sequence reads: CASSRTGGQPQHF. CDR3 DNA: TGTGCCAGCTCACGGACGGGGGGTCAGCCCCAGCATTTT.

This chain links TRBV29-1 with TRBJ2-6; D call uncertain. CDR1 is SQVTM, CDR2 ANQGSEA, per germline. The CDR3 totals 13 residues. Trimming left V 5 bases short and J 1 base short, with 6 bases between. Here the CDR3 reads CSVYYSGANVLTF. Here the CDR3 DNA reads TGCAGCGTTTATTATTCTGGGGCCAACGTCCTGACTTTC. The whole variable domain, filled in from reference TRBV29-1 and TRBJ2-6, reads SAVISQKPSRDICQRGTSLTIQCQVDSQVTMMFWYRQQPGQSLTLIATANQGSEATYESGFVIDKFPISRPNLTFSTLTVSNMSPEDSSIYLCSVYYSGANVLTFGAGSRLTVL.

This clonotype was seen a handful of times. The V gene is TRBV12-3 or TRBV12-4, the J gene TRBJ1-1, with TRBD1 identical over 7 bases. J gave up 1 base and V 6 bases, and 17 bases lay outside the gene matches. The CDR3 extends over 18 amino acids. The DNA for the CDR3 is TGTGCCAGCAGAAAAACAGACAGGGTCCGACCCGAGAACACTGAAGCTTTCTTT. Its translation: CASRKTDRVRPENTEAFF.

Comment on this clonotype: A much larger clone is a single base away; this may be a read error. This chain uses TRBV5-1 with TRBJ2-1, with D possibly TRBD1 on 6 matching bases. Germline lookup yields CDR1 SGHRS and CDR2 YFSETQ. The CDR3 is 14 residues long. The CDR3 sequence is CAGSRDITYNEQFF. The CDR3 DNA sequence: TGCGCCGGCAGCCGGGACATAACTTACAATGAGCAGTTCTTC.

The chain recombines TRBV25-1 with TRBJ1-1; D gene uncertain. Germline CDR1 MGHDK, CDR2 SYGVNS. This CDR3 contains 13 residues. Trimming pared 5 bases from V and 11 bases from J, leaving 18 bases between. The CDR3: CASSPDVRREAFF. The CDR3 DNA is TGTGCCAGCAGTCCCGACGTGAGGAGGGAGGCTTTCTTT.

In its sample, this clonotype was seen many times. An end of the junction differs from the germline gene, which may be a read error. The gene calls are TRBV6-5 and TRBJ2-2, with TRBD2 matching over 15 bases. Germline loops: CDR1 MNHEY, CDR2 SVGAGI. CDR3 length equals 19 residues. The chain's CDR3 is CASTYLGLAGGWNTGELFF. For the CDR3, the DNA is TGTGCCAGCACTTACCTGGGACTAGCGGGGGGATGGAACACCGGGGAGCTGTTTTTT.

In this sample, this clonotype turned up many times. This sequence joins TRBV12-3 or TRBV12-4 and TRBJ2-1; 8 bases line up with TRBD1. The V gene end was trimmed by 8 bases and the J gene end by 4 bases; junction bases not matched to a gene: 4. The CDR3 length is 13 residues. CDR3 in amino acids: CASLDRGYNEQFF. CDR3 coding DNA: TGTGCCAGCCTCGACAGGGGATACAATGAGCAGTTCTTC.

This clonotype was seen a few times. The chain is built from TRBV7-2 and TRBJ2-1; 9 nucleotides agree with TRBD2. The CDR3 is 15 amino acids. CDR1 SGHTA and CDR2 FQGNSA come from the germline V gene. V gave up 3 bases and J gave up 3 bases; unmatched junction bases: 3. CDR3 nucleotides: TGTGCCAGCAGCTTTCGACTAGCGGTCTACAATGAGCAGTTCTTC. The encoded protein is CASSFRLAVYNEQFF. Combining the CDR3 with reference TRBV7-2 and TRBJ2-1 gives the whole variable domain GAGVSQSPSNKVTEKGKDVELRCDPISGHTALYWYRQSLGQGLEFLIYFQGNSAPDKSGLPSDRFSAERTGGSVSTLTIQRTQQEDSAVYLCASSFRLAVYNEQFFGPGTRLTVL.

This chain joins TRBV15 and TRBJ1-4; D gene unclear. Per the germline V gene, CDR1 is LNHNV and CDR2 is YYDKDF (reference sequence). Trimming took 1 base from V and 4 from J, leaving 10 bases between them. The CDR3 spans 15 residues. The CDR3 nucleotides are TGTGCCACCAGCAGAGCCCGCACTGATAATGAAAAACTGTTTTTT. It translates to CATSRARTDNEKLFF.

This sequence joins TRBV29-1 and TRBJ1-2, with 9 nucleotides matching TRBD1. This CDR3 comprises 13 residues. Trimming removed 4 bases from V and 3 bases from J; junction bases left unmatched: 3. In germline, CDR1 is SQVTM, CDR2 ANQGSEA. CDR3 protein: CSVVDRGDYGYTF. The CDR3, as DNA: TGCAGCGTTGTGGACAGGGGTGACTATGGCTACACCTTC.

This clonotype showed up many times. The chain couples TRBV20-1 to TRBJ1-4, with D unclear. The CDR3 runs 17 residues. The germline V and J ends were trimmed by 0 bases and 2 bases, with 16 bases remaining between them. Germline V gives CDR1 DFQATT, CDR2 SNEGSKA (reference sequence). The CDR3 nucleotides are TGCAGTGCTAGAGACCCCTCGGCGCACGGGACTAATGAAAAACTGTTTTTT. Protein product: CSARDPSAHGTNEKLFF.

This chain uses TRBV24-1 with TRBJ2-2; 7 nucleotides align to TRBD1. The length of the CDR3 is 14 residues. The germline V gene has CDR1 KGHDR and CDR2 SFDVKD. V trimming: 7 bases; J trimming: 6 bases; junction bases outside the gene matches: 7. The CDR3 DNA reads as TGTGCCACCAGCCAAGACAGGGACGCCGGGGAGCTGTTTTTT. Translation gives CATSQDRDAGELFF.

This clonotype was detected ten times or more. This chain joins TRBV11-2 and TRBJ2-6; D remains ambiguous. V was cut by 0 bases and J by 0 bases, with 6 bases left in between. Germline V lookup: CDR1 SGHAT, CDR2 FQNNGV. The CDR3 covers 16 residues. The CDR3 DNA sequence: TGTGCCAGCAGCTTAGATCGCGGCTCTGGGGCCAACGTCCTGACTTTC. It is translated as CASSLDRGSGANVLTF.

The CDR3 nucleotides read TGTGCCAGCAGCACCTATAGCGGATACTACGAGCAGTACTTC. Residues: CASSTYSGYYEQYF. This chain connects TRBV7-2 to TRBJ2-7; tentatively, D is TRBD2 (6 bases). Germline CDR1 SGHTA, CDR2 FQGNSA. The CDR3 is 14 amino acids. Trimming left V 5 bases short and J 3 bases short, with 14 bases between.

This clonotype was detected ten times or more. This rearrangement joins TRBV6-6 to TRBJ1-5, with D possibly TRBD1 on 6 matching bases. V was trimmed by 4 bases and J by 4 bases, leaving 14 bases between them. The germline CDR1 and CDR2 sequences are MNHNY and SVGAGI (reference sequence). The CDR3 has 15 amino acids. The CDR3: CASSSPGQGNQPQHF. In nucleotides, the CDR3 is TGTGCCAGCAGTTCCCCCGGGCAGGGGAATCAGCCCCAGCATTTT.

To note about this clonotype: With a much larger clone just one base away, this may be a read error. The chain combines TRBV13 with TRBJ2-1; D is ambiguous. The germline V gene has CDR1 PRHDT and CDR2 FYEKMQ (reference sequence). CDR3 length: 13 residues. CDR3 sequence reads: CASTSGSHNEQFF. CDR3 DNA: TGTGCCAGCACCTCGGGCTCCCACAATGAGCAGTTCTTC.

As concerns this clonotype: An end of the junction does not agree with germline; a read error may underlie this. V and J are TRBV4-2 and TRBJ1-5; no clear D gene. The CDR3 is made up of 13 amino acids. The V gene's germline CDR1 is LGHNA and CDR2 YNFKEQ. In DNA form, the CDR3 reads TGTGCCAGCAGTCAAGAATTACGCGGGCCCCGGCATTTT. Translating it yields CASSQELRGPRHF.

The chain employs TRBV6-5 and TRBJ2-3, with D unresolved. V lost 6 bases, J lost 2 bases, and 6 bases lay in between. This CDR3 region has 12 residues. The V gene's germline CDR1 is MNHEY and CDR2 SVGAGI. The CDR3 reads CASRSITDTQYF. CDR3 nucleotide sequence: TGTGCCAGCAGATCGATCACAGATACGCAGTATTTT.

The J gene is TRBJ2-5, the V gene TRBV7-2, with a possible D match to TRBD1 (6 bases). The CDR3 spans 16 residues. V was cut by 6 bases and J by 0 bases, with 17 bases left in between. Germline V CDR1 and CDR2: SGHTA, FQGNSA. The CDR3 reads CASSPGQTTNQETQYF. The CDR3 bases are TGTGCCAGCAGTCCCGGACAGACCACCAACCAAGAGACCCAGTACTTC.

This clonotype has only a few counts. V and J are TRBV7-9 and TRBJ1-6; D unresolved. Germline V gives CDR1 SEHNR, CDR2 FQNEAQ (reference sequence). The CDR3 sequence is 14 residues long. Trimming pared 5 bases from V and 0 bases from J, leaving 5 bases between. The CDR3 bases are TGTGCCAGCAGCGTAAGCTCCTATAATTCACCCCTCCACTTT. As protein: CASSVSSYNSPLHF.

The gene calls are TRBV7-6 and TRBJ2-4, with 9 nucleotides matching TRBD2. CDR3 length: 17 amino acids. After removal of 5 bases from V and 3 bases from J, the junction contained 11 bases not matched to a gene. The V gene's germline CDR1 is SGHVS and CDR2 FNYEAQ. CDR3 sequence (DNA): TGTGCCAGCAGCCGGGGGGCGGGAGGGTCAAGCAAAAACATTCAGTACTTC. Encoded protein: CASSRGAGGSSKNIQYF.

This clonotype has at least ten counts. The V and J genes are TRBV12-3 or TRBV12-4 and TRBJ2-5, with D hard to call. The V and J ends lost 3 bases and 0 bases respectively, with 8 bases between them. This CDR3 is built from 14 residues. DNA of the CDR3: TGTGCCAGCAGTTTCTTTCAGGACCAAGAGACCCAGTACTTC. This sequence encodes CASSFFQDQETQYF.

This clonotype was seen ten or more times. The rearrangement joins TRBV7-3 to TRBJ2-1, with TRBD1 matching over 9 bases. The CDR3 contains 14 residues. The V gene's germline CDR1 is SGHTA and CDR2 FQGTGA. The V gene end was trimmed by 3 bases and the J gene end by 8 bases; junction bases not matched to a gene: 5. The CDR3 sequence: CASSFQTGGDEQFF. As DNA, the CDR3 is TGTGCCAGCAGCTTTCAAACAGGGGGCGATGAGCAGTTCTTC.

On this clonotype: At one end, the junction sequence differs from germline, possibly due to a read error. The chain uses TRBV11-1 and TRBJ2-7; TRBD1 agrees at 8 bases. The CDR3 contains 14 residues. Germline values: CDR1 SGHAT, CDR2 FQDESV (reference sequence). CDR3 region: CVSSQDREHYEQYF. DNA for the CDR3: TGTGTCAGCAGCCAGGACAGGGAGCACTACGAGCAGTACTTC.

The chain carries TRBV30 and TRBJ2-1; 7 bases match TRBD1. The V gene's germline CDR1 is GTSNPN and CDR2 SVGIG (reference sequence). Trimming removed 3 bases from V and 8 bases from J; junction bases left unmatched: 13. CDR3 size: 15 residues. In DNA form, the CDR3 reads TGTGCCTGGAGCAACAGGGGAATAGCTTATTATGAGCAGTTCTTC. Translation: CAWSNRGIAYYEQFF.

The gene calls are TRBV18 and TRBJ2-2; a possible D gene is TRBD1 (7 bases). V was trimmed by 4 bases and J by 3 bases, leaving 12 bases between them. This CDR3 is built from 15 residues. CDR1 and CDR2 from the germline V gene are KGHSH and LQKENI. Written as DNA, the CDR3 is TGTGCCAGCTCACGAGACAGGGAGGACACCGGGGAGCTGTTTTTT. Residues: CASSRDREDTGELFF.

This clonotype was counted ten times or more. The genes are TRBV9 and TRBJ2-3; the D gene is possibly TRBD1 (6 bases). V was clipped by 6 bases and J by 5 bases, with 28 bases between them. The V gene's germline CDR1 is SGDLS and CDR2 YYNGEE. This CDR3 is built from 18 residues. Here the CDR3 reads CASTLSVGTPHHIDTQYF. The CDR3 coding sequence is TGTGCCAGCACCCTAAGTGTAGGGACACCCCACCATATAGATACGCAGTATTTT. The complete variable domain, with remaining parts taken from reference TRBV9 and TRBJ2-3, reads DSGVTQTPKHLITATGQRVTLRCSPRSGDLSVYWYQQSLDQGLQFLIQYYNGEERAKGNILERFSAQQFPDLHSELNLSSLELGDSALYFCASTLSVGTPHHIDTQYFGPGTRLTVL.

This clonotype was seen many times. The chain joins TRBV30 to TRBJ2-7, with a weak D call TRBD1 (5 bases). Germline CDR1 GTSNPN, CDR2 SVGIG (reference sequence). This CDR3 has 14 amino acids. Between the trimmed V and J ends, which lost 2 bases and 2 bases, there was a span of 13 bases. The chain's CDR3 is CAWSYEDTAYEQYF. As DNA, the CDR3 is TGTGCCTGGAGTTATGAGGACACAGCCTACGAGCAGTACTTC.